These 5 T cell receptor beta chains originate from one sample sequenced in a study of CXCR3-negative and CXCR3-positive naive CD8 T cells (dated by TCRdb to the late 2010s). What the authors observed across the whole study: TRB CDR3s from CXCR3-positive naive cells showed higher hydrophobicity (lower Kidera factor 4), lower energy, and higher strength and volume indices than CXCR3-negative naive cells.

The listed sequencing device is NextSeq 550. The Human TCR Profiling Kit (MiLaboratory) was used to make UMI-labeled 5' RACE TRB cDNA libraries. TCRdb reprocessed the raw reads; every CDR3 protein sequence is a single record, and DNA is not supplied. This sample's table lists some 150,000 distinct CDR3 sequences. The biggest ten clones account for approximately 0.28% of the sample. Their specific antigens are unknown. Sequencing was performed on naive CXCR3+ CD8+ T cells from blood. Per the publication, the cell subset or site label means: CD45RO-CCR7+CD27+CD95- naive CD8+ T cells expressing CXCR3 (TNR3+). The receptors were gathered from a human donor in good health. Some clones in this sample may be carry-over from other donors' samples.

The V gene is TRBV5-1, the J gene TRBJ1-2. The CDR3 runs 16 residues. Per germline, CDR1 SGHRS and CDR2 YFSETQ. This chain's CDR3 is CASSPKPDGNNYGYTF.

This sequence joins TRBV3-1 and TRBJ1-5; no DNA is available, so the TRBD1 call from TCRdb remains unchecked. Germline CDR1 LGHDT, CDR2 YNNKEL (reference sequence). CDR3 length: 17 amino acids. Here the CDR3 reads CASSLPKTGAGNQPQHF.

The chain couples TRBV25-1 to TRBJ2-5; there is no DNA to check the TCRdb D call of TRBD1. This CDR3 is built from 13 residues. Germline assignment: CDR1 MGHDK and CDR2 SYGVNS. The CDR3: CASSEWEGETQYF.

The V gene is TRBV28, the J gene TRBJ2-7; TCRdb's D call of TRBD2 is untestable without DNA. Looked up from germline, CDR1 is MDHEN and CDR2 is SYDVKM. This CDR3 spans 15 amino acids. The CDR3 loop reads CASSMRGPFSYEQYF. The full variable domain, with the rest looked up from reference TRBV28 and TRBJ2-7, is DVKVTQSSRYLVKRTGEKVFLECVQDMDHENMFWYRQDPGLGLRLIYFSYDVKMKEKGDIPEGYSVSREKKERFSLILESASTNQTSMYLCASSMRGPFSYEQYFGPGTRLTVT.

This CDR3 is CSVEEGPFQETQYF. The chain combines TRBV29-1 with TRBJ2-5; the D gene TCRdb calls, TRBD1, cannot be checked with no DNA. This CDR3 is 14 amino acids long. Germline V CDR1 and CDR2: SQVTM, ANQGSEA.